This section outlines one T cell receptor beta chain sequence together with its context. The antigen it recognizes is unknown. No qualities accompany the bases; no much larger clone lies one base away. The data belong to a study of CD8+ T cells in alopecia areata (dated by TCRdb to 2016 to 2018). For the wider study: High-throughput TCRbeta sequencing was used to examine T cell clonal expansion in alopecia areata in both the C3H/HeJ mouse model and human patients. On the human side, TCRbeta sequencing was run on scalp tissue and on sorted CD4+ and CD8+ peripheral blood T cells from healthy controls and from alopecia areata patients with either patchy or totalis/universalis disease. Clonality in the scalp was compared among normal scalp (n=4), patchy alopecia areata scalp (n=8), and alopecia totalis/universalis scalp (n=8). RNA came from the PAXgene miRNA kit for fixed scalp, the miRNeasy kit for PBMCs, and the RNeasy kit for mouse skin. TCRbeta CDR3 regions were amplified by immunoSEQ multiplex PCR with 35 Vbeta forward and 13 Jbeta reverse primers.

V loses 7 bases at its end and J loses 0 bases; junction bases beyond the gene matches: 4. The germline V gene provides CDR1 SGHVS and CDR2 FQNEAQ. Its CDR3 holds 14 amino acids, cysteine through phenylalanine. Only the CDR3 DNA is retained, 42 bases long and in frame from the first base. The full study reports these points: Resident alphabeta T cells in normal human skin are also sequenced, complicating scalp TCR repertoire analysis, unlike mouse skin dominated by gammadelta T cells. Compared with normal scalp, lesional scalp, particularly in alopecia totalis/universalis, had higher clonality and more expanded CD8+ clones, which suggests antigenic drive. Shared TCR sequences between patients were less evident than in mice, which may be partly attributable to HLA diversity in the patient population.

PBMCs were isolated by density centrifugation and stained for CD3, CD4 and CD8, and CD4+ and CD8+ T cells were sorted on a FACSAria. Scalp biopsies and blood samples were provided by unaffected controls. Library preparation used the immunoSEQ multiplex PCR assay. To provide template for TCR sequencing, every sample had RNA extracted and reverse transcribed into cDNA. SuperScript III was used to make first-strand cDNA, primed with a 2:1 mix of oligo-dT and random hexamers. A synthetic immune receptor repertoire was used to measure amplification bias, and any remaining bias was corrected computationally. The original pipeline was this. Raw reads were preprocessed for error removal, and CDR3 was defined according to IMGT conventions as running from the conserved cysteine to phenylalanine. Clonality was computed as 1 minus the Shannon entropy, with the entropy normalized by log2 of the number of productive unique TCRs. Whether scalp clones were CD4 or CD8 was inferred by matching scalp TCRbeta sequences against CD4 and CD8 repertoires sorted from blood. Here the immuneACCESS table is served through TCRdb, limited to in-frame sequences with V and J called. Missing clones are a known gap in these copies; in checked studies unresolved V genes cover under half, and the rest lacks a known reason. V and J calls and clone size are copied from that table; D and trimming were computed from the DNA. The sample table lists some 110,000 clones, 55% to 65% of them with a count of one. About 3% of the sample rests with the top ten.

Input material: CD4+ T cells sorted from blood. The chain links TRBV7-8 with TRBJ2-7; 9 bases in between match TRBD1. The clonotype originates from a human donor in good health. The CDR3 reads CASKRGQGSYEQYF. The base sequence is TGTGCCAGCAAGAGGGGACAGGGCTCCTACGAGCAGTACTTC.